This T cell receptor beta chain is drawn from a study of CD8 T cells in Susac syndrome. Bulk CD8+ and CD4+ cells came from magnetic negative isolation; CD8+ TEMRA by FACS. This CDR3 is 14 amino acids long. Germline-derived CDR1 and CDR2 are DFQATT and SNEGSKA (reference sequence). V shed 0 bases and J shed 5 bases, with 13 bases lying between them. A quantity of 0.5 to 1 ug RNA underwent reverse transcription using random hexamers. It was immunoSEQ multiplex PCR that amplified TCR beta CDR3 across 54 Vbeta and 13 Jbeta. TCRdb reprocessed the immunoSEQ multiplex PCR reads with MiXCR, giving one entry per CDR3 protein. The sample contains some 110,000 distinct CDR3 sequences, approximately 95% of which appear only once.

The chain is built from TRBV20-1 and TRBJ2-5; D is uncertain. The sample taken for sequencing was CD8+ T cells from PBMCs. The sequence was collected from a human donor with multiple sclerosis. Here the CDR3 reads CSARDRPSKETQYF. The CDR3 coding sequence is TGCAGTGCTAGAGACAGGCCGTCCAAGGAGACCCAGTACTTC.